The rows below give T cell receptor beta chains drawn from one sample of a study of patients with pleural tuberculosis. MiXCR, applied by TCRdb to the reads, yields one record per CDR3 protein. The data show around 54,000 distinct CDR3 sequences, about 6.8% seen once. Source of these receptors: a human donor with pleural tuberculosis. CDR3s include the opening cysteine and the closing phenylalanine or tryptophan. A D gene is named only where the DNA matches it firmly. Expanded clones are given a class, and other clones once, few, many or no size at all.

abundance: many; d_gene: .; j_gene: TRBJ2-2; v_gene: TRBV19; CDR3aa: CASSNEDNTGELFF; CDR3nt: TGTGCCAGTAGTAACGAGGATAACACCGGGGAGCTGTTTTTT
abundance: many; d_gene: TRBD1; j_gene: TRBJ1-1; v_gene: TRBV29-1; CDR3aa: CSVDETGDTEAFF; CDR3nt: TGCAGCGTTGACGAGACAGGGGACACTGAAGCTTTCTTT
abundance: many; d_gene: .; j_gene: TRBJ2-5; v_gene: TRBV20-1; CDR3aa: CSAFLRTYQETQYF; CDR3nt: TGCAGTGCTTTTTTGAGGACTTATCAAGAGACCCAGTACTTC
abundance: many; d_gene: .; j_gene: TRBJ1-5; v_gene: TRBV28; CDR3aa: CASSRRANNQPQHF; CDR3nt: TGTGCCAGCAGTAGGAGGGCAAACAATCAGCCCCAGCATTTT
abundance: many; d_gene: TRBD2; j_gene: TRBJ2-3; v_gene: TRBV15; CDR3aa: CATSRRLAGGADTQYF; CDR3nt: TGTGCCACCAGCAGGAGACTAGCGGGAGGCGCAGATACGCAGTATTTT
abundance: .; d_gene: TRBD2; j_gene: TRBJ2-7; v_gene: TRBV20-1; CDR3aa: CSAKPPGLGTYEQYF; CDR3nt: TGCAGTGCTAAACCCCCGGGACTAGGGACCTACGAGCAGTACTTC
abundance: few; d_gene: TRBD2; j_gene: TRBJ2-1; v_gene: TRBV29-1; CDR3aa: CSVGLAGINEQFF; CDR3nt: TGCAGCGTGGGACTAGCGGGAATTAATGAGCAGTTCTTC
abundance: many; d_gene: .; j_gene: TRBJ1-4; v_gene: TRBV11-1; CDR3aa: CASSFGEKLFF; CDR3nt: TGTGCCAGCAGCTTTGGTGAAAAACTGTTTTTT
abundance: many; d_gene: TRBD1; j_gene: TRBJ1-5; v_gene: TRBV20-1; CDR3aa: CSAHSGTGVENQPQHF; CDR3nt: TGCAGTGCTCACTCCGGGACAGGGGTCGAGAATCAGCCCCAGCATTTT
abundance: many; d_gene: .; j_gene: TRBJ1-5; v_gene: TRBV11-2; CDR3aa: CASSLRAGTQPQHF; CDR3nt: TGTGCCAGCAGCTTAAGGGCAGGTACTCAGCCCCAGCATTTT
abundance: many; d_gene: .; j_gene: TRBJ1-2; v_gene: TRBV11-1; CDR3aa: CASSIGTAHGLYTF; CDR3nt: TGTGCCAGCAGCATAGGGACCGCACACGGTCTCTACACCTTC
abundance: many; d_gene: .; j_gene: TRBJ2-5; v_gene: TRBV6-1; CDR3aa: CASSRDITQETQYF; CDR3nt: TGTGCCAGCAGCCGGGACATCACTCAAGAGACCCAGTACTTC
abundance: many; d_gene: TRBD2; j_gene: TRBJ2-3; v_gene: TRBV20-1; CDR3aa: CSARRLAGSADTQYF; CDR3nt: TGCAGTGCCCGGCGCCTAGCGGGATCTGCAGATACGCAGTATTTT
abundance: few; d_gene: TRBD1; j_gene: TRBJ1-1; v_gene: TRBV11-1; CDR3aa: CASRHRQGLNTEAFF; CDR3nt: TGTGCCAGCAGACATCGACAGGGCTTGAACACTGAAGCTTTCTTT
abundance: many; d_gene: .; j_gene: TRBJ1-6; v_gene: TRBV20-1; CDR3aa: CSARPLRDSPLHF; CDR3nt: TGCAGTGCTAGGCCGCTTCGGGATTCACCCCTCCACTTT
abundance: many; d_gene: .; j_gene: TRBJ1-4; v_gene: TRBV19; CDR3aa: CASSGRAMTTNEKLFF; CDR3nt: TGTGCCAGTAGCGGCAGGGCGATGACAACTAATGAAAAACTGTTTTTT
abundance: .; d_gene: TRBD1; j_gene: TRBJ2-7; v_gene: TRBV18; CDR3aa: CASFRTGSDEQYF; CDR3nt: TGTGCCAGCTTCAGGACAGGCTCAGACGAGCAGTACTTC
abundance: few; d_gene: .; j_gene: TRBJ2-1; v_gene: TRBV11-1; CDR3aa: CASSELGAEQFF; CDR3nt: TGTGCCAGCAGCGAACTAGGGGCTGAGCAGTTCTTC
abundance: .; d_gene: TRBD1; j_gene: TRBJ2-1; v_gene: TRBV29-1; CDR3aa: CSVVGQGAGNEQFF; CDR3nt: TGCAGCGTTGTGGGTCAGGGGGCAGGCAATGAGCAGTTCTTC
abundance: .; d_gene: .; j_gene: TRBJ2-3; v_gene: TRBV2; CDR3aa: CASRGDSPLDTQYF; CDR3nt: TGTGCCAGCAGGGGGGACTCCCCTTTAGATACGCAGTATTTT
abundance: many; d_gene: .; j_gene: TRBJ1-1; v_gene: TRBV18; CDR3aa: CASSPGLGTEAFF; CDR3nt: TGTGCCAGCTCACCGGGGCTGGGCACTGAAGCTTTCTTT
abundance: many; d_gene: .; j_gene: TRBJ2-1; v_gene: TRBV20-1; CDR3aa: CSYSRGSYNEQFF; CDR3nt: TGCAGCTATAGTAGGGGTTCCTACAATGAGCAGTTCTTC
abundance: many; d_gene: .; j_gene: TRBJ1-3; v_gene: TRBV11-2; CDR3aa: CASSSDGTSGNTIYF; CDR3nt: TGTGCCAGCAGTTCCGACGGAACCTCTGGAAACACCATATATTTT
abundance: .; d_gene: .; j_gene: TRBJ2-3; v_gene: TRBV3-1; CDR3aa: CASSPKSGQDTQYF; CDR3nt: TGTGCCAGCAGCCCCAAGTCCGGGCAAGATACGCAGTATTTT
abundance: many; d_gene: .; j_gene: TRBJ1-1; v_gene: TRBV18; CDR3aa: CASSPRDAEAFF; CDR3nt: TGTGCCAGCTCACCACGGGACGCTGAAGCTTTCTTT
abundance: many; d_gene: .; j_gene: TRBJ2-7; v_gene: TRBV11-1; CDR3aa: CASSSRTDAYEQYF; CDR3nt: TGTGCCAGCAGCTCTAGGACTGACGCCTACGAGCAGTACTTC
abundance: few; d_gene: .; j_gene: TRBJ2-1; v_gene: TRBV12-3/TRBV12-4; CDR3aa: CASSLKPGAFAFF; CDR3nt: TGTGCCAGCAGTTTAAAACCGGGAGCCTTCGCGTTCTTC
abundance: many; d_gene: .; j_gene: TRBJ2-3; v_gene: TRBV12-3/TRBV12-4; CDR3aa: CASAGVRGGSDTQYF; CDR3nt: TGTGCCAGCGCCGGAGTGAGAGGAGGGTCAGATACGCAGTATTTT
abundance: few; d_gene: .; j_gene: TRBJ1-1; v_gene: TRBV5-1; CDR3aa: CASSAGMNTEAFF; CDR3nt: TGCGCCAGCAGCGCCGGGATGAACACTGAAGCTTTCTTT
abundance: .; d_gene: .; j_gene: TRBJ1-3; v_gene: TRBV3-1; CDR3aa: CASSWTSGNTIYF; CDR3nt: TGTGCCAGCAGTTGGACTTCTGGAAACACCATATATTTT
abundance: many; d_gene: TRBD2; j_gene: TRBJ2-1; v_gene: TRBV4-2; CDR3aa: CASSQRTSGSSYNEQFF; CDR3nt: TGTGCCAGCAGCCAGAGGACTAGCGGGAGCTCCTACAATGAGCAGTTCTTC
abundance: many; d_gene: TRBD2; j_gene: TRBJ2-3; v_gene: TRBV12-3/TRBV12-4; CDR3aa: CASSWELADELPDTQYF; CDR3nt: TGTGCCAGCAGTTGGGAACTAGCGGACGAGCTCCCAGATACGCAGTATTTT
abundance: many; d_gene: .; j_gene: TRBJ2-1; v_gene: TRBV20-1; CDR3aa: CSALSMGDEQFF; CDR3nt: TGCAGTGCCCTATCTATGGGCGATGAGCAGTTCTTC
abundance: many; d_gene: .; j_gene: TRBJ1-2; v_gene: TRBV7-2; CDR3aa: CASSIAGYGYTF; CDR3nt: TGTGCCAGCAGCATAGCAGGATATGGCTACACCTTC
abundance: many; d_gene: .; j_gene: TRBJ2-3; v_gene: TRBV18; CDR3aa: CASTSGRGRDTQYF; CDR3nt: TGTGCCAGCACGTCAGGGAGAGGTCGTGATACGCAGTATTTT
abundance: many; d_gene: TRBD2; j_gene: TRBJ2-1; v_gene: TRBV3-1; CDR3aa: CASRGLAVQNEQFF; CDR3nt: TGTGCCAGCAGGGGACTAGCGGTTCAAAATGAGCAGTTCTTC
abundance: many; d_gene: .; j_gene: TRBJ1-1; v_gene: TRBV2; CDR3aa: CASSEFPANTEAFF; CDR3nt: TGTGCCAGCAGTGAATTCCCAGCGAACACTGAAGCTTTCTTT
abundance: many; d_gene: .; j_gene: TRBJ2-7; v_gene: TRBV6-2/TRBV6-3; CDR3aa: CASSYSAGARYEQYF; CDR3nt: TGTGCCAGCAGTTACTCGGCGGGGGCGCGGTACGAGCAGTACTTC
abundance: .; d_gene: .; j_gene: TRBJ1-1; v_gene: TRBV4-2; CDR3aa: CASSQGGVNTGAFF; CDR3nt: TGTGCCAGCAGCCAAGGAGGGGTGAACACTGGAGCTTTCTTT
abundance: many; d_gene: TRBD1; j_gene: TRBJ2-3; v_gene: TRBV28; CDR3aa: CASSLFPGQRGTDTQYF; CDR3nt: TGTGCCAGCAGTTTATTCCCGGGACAGCGTGGGACAGATACGCAGTATTTT
abundance: many; d_gene: .; j_gene: TRBJ2-5; v_gene: TRBV2; CDR3aa: CASSETWGETQYF; CDR3nt: TGTGCCAGCAGTGAAACTTGGGGGGAGACCCAGTACTTC
abundance: .; d_gene: .; j_gene: TRBJ2-7; v_gene: TRBV11-2; CDR3aa: CASSLVGAESYEQYF; CDR3nt: TGTGCCAGCAGCTTAGTGGGCGCCGAGTCCTACGAGCAGTACTTC
abundance: many; d_gene: .; j_gene: TRBJ2-1; v_gene: TRBV6-1; CDR3aa: CASRVRDYNEQFF; CDR3nt: TGTGCCAGCAGAGTCCGGGACTACAATGAGCAGTTCTTC
abundance: many; d_gene: .; j_gene: TRBJ1-1; v_gene: TRBV27; CDR3aa: CASSLSEREAFF; CDR3nt: TGTGCCAGCAGTTTATCTGAACGTGAAGCTTTCTTT
abundance: many; d_gene: .; j_gene: TRBJ1-6; v_gene: TRBV12-3/TRBV12-4; CDR3aa: CATTWGFYSPLHF; CDR3nt: TGTGCCACCACCTGGGGGTTCTATTCACCCCTCCACTTT
abundance: many; d_gene: TRBD1; j_gene: TRBJ2-7; v_gene: TRBV12-3/TRBV12-4; CDR3aa: CASISGTGDHEQYF; CDR3nt: TGTGCCAGCATTTCCGGGACAGGGGACCACGAGCAGTACTTC
abundance: many; d_gene: TRBD1; j_gene: TRBJ1-1; v_gene: TRBV24-1; CDR3aa: CATSRGRGTEAFF; CDR3nt: TGTGCCACCAGCAGGGGGCGAGGGACTGAAGCTTTCTTT
abundance: many; d_gene: .; j_gene: TRBJ2-3; v_gene: TRBV6-2/TRBV6-3; CDR3aa: CASSYKGLGPDTQYF; CDR3nt: TGTGCCAGCAGTTACAAGGGCCTGGGGCCAGATACGCAGTATTTT
abundance: few; d_gene: .; j_gene: TRBJ2-3; v_gene: TRBV12-5; CDR3aa: CASGFRGASTDTQYF; CDR3nt: TGTGCTAGTGGTTTTCGGGGGGCTAGCACAGATACGCAGTATTTT
abundance: many; d_gene: .; j_gene: TRBJ2-2; v_gene: TRBV29-1; CDR3aa: CSVDSQETGELFF; CDR3nt: TGCAGCGTTGATAGCCAGGAGACCGGGGAGCTGTTTTTT
abundance: many; d_gene: TRBD1; j_gene: TRBJ1-4; v_gene: TRBV11-1; CDR3aa: CASSSTGTNEKLFF; CDR3nt: TGTGCCAGCAGCTCGACAGGGACTAATGAAAAACTGTTTTTT
abundance: few; d_gene: TRBD1; j_gene: TRBJ1-3; v_gene: TRBV18; CDR3aa: CASSRDRAGNTIYF; CDR3nt: TGTGCCAGCTCACGAGACAGGGCAGGAAACACCATATATTTT
abundance: many; d_gene: TRBD2; j_gene: TRBJ2-2; v_gene: TRBV2; CDR3aa: CASRSTSGNTGELFF; CDR3nt: TGTGCCAGCAGGTCCACTAGCGGGAACACCGGGGAGCTGTTTTTT
abundance: many; d_gene: .; j_gene: TRBJ1-1; v_gene: TRBV10-3; CDR3aa: CAISEEGGMNTEAFF; CDR3nt: TGTGCCATCAGTGAAGAAGGAGGGATGAACACTGAAGCTTTCTTT
abundance: many; d_gene: .; j_gene: TRBJ1-1; v_gene: TRBV11-2; CDR3aa: CASSSYLRNTEAFF; CDR3nt: TGTGCCAGCAGCTCCTACCTACGTAACACTGAAGCTTTCTTT
abundance: medium-sized; d_gene: .; j_gene: TRBJ1-6; v_gene: TRBV6-1; CDR3aa: CASRGEGSPLHF; CDR3nt: TGTGCCAGCAGAGGGGAGGGTTCACCCCTCCACTTT
abundance: many; d_gene: .; j_gene: TRBJ1-6; v_gene: TRBV12-3/TRBV12-4; CDR3aa: CASSPEGYGNSPLHF; CDR3nt: TGTGCCAGCAGTCCGGAGGGGTATGGGAATTCACCCCTCCACTTT
abundance: many; d_gene: .; j_gene: TRBJ1-1; v_gene: TRBV20-1; CDR3aa: CSAKQGAEAFF; CDR3nt: TGCAGTGCTAAACAGGGAGCTGAAGCTTTCTTT
abundance: few; d_gene: .; j_gene: TRBJ1-2; v_gene: TRBV3-1; CDR3aa: CASSQALDGYTF; CDR3nt: TGTGCCAGCAGCCAAGCGCTAGATGGCTACACCTTC